The 31 T cell receptor beta chains presented below share a single source sample, sequenced in a study of OX40 agonist ivuxolimab in advanced cancers. The method was immunoSEQ multiplex PCR; TCRdb's version includes in-frame clones alone and lacks a portion of them. The sample records tens of thousands of clones, over 80% being singletons. Sequenced here: CD4+ or CD8+ T cells sorted from blood, sampled in a trial of the OX40 agonist ivuxolimab. The receptors here all came from an adult with an advanced solid tumor such as melanoma, head and neck, liver or kidney cancer.

The genes are TRBV18 and TRBJ2-1, with 7 positions matching TRBD2. The CDR3 has 16 amino acids. CDR1 is KGHSH and CDR2 is LQKENI in the germline V gene. V lost 6 bases to trimming and J lost 0 bases; unmatched junction nucleotides: 8. The CDR3 reads CASSQTSANSYNEQFF. The CDR3 coding sequence is TGTGCCAGCTCTCAAACTAGCGCGAACTCCTACAATGAGCAGTTCTTC.

This clone appeared once. V and J are TRBV6-8 and TRBJ1-1; D gene ambiguous. CDR1 is MNHGY, CDR2 SAAAGT, per germline. This CDR3 is built from 17 residues. Deletions cut 6 bases from V and 2 bases from J, with 22 bases between. The CDR3: CASRPRRQSWCNTEAFF. CDR3 coding DNA: TGTGCCAGCAGACCCAGGCGGCAGAGTTGGTGTAACACTGAAGCTTTCTTT.

CDR3 sequence (DNA): TGTGCCAGCAGCTTAGTGGCTAGCACGACCTACGAGCAGTACTTC. Protein sequence: CASSLVASTTYEQYF. This chain links TRBV7-4 with TRBJ2-7, with a weak D call TRBD2 (5 bases). This CDR3 is 15 amino acids long. Looked up from germline, CDR1 is SGHVT and CDR2 is SQSDAQ. With 1 base removed from V and 2 bases from J, the gap between germline ends came to 12 bases.

The rearrangement joins TRBV19 to TRBJ2-6; D is perhaps TRBD1 (5 bases). The CDR3 contains 16 residues. V lost 3 bases and J 2 bases, leaving 11 bases between the germline ends. Germline CDR1 LNHDA, CDR2 SQIVND (reference sequence). This CDR3 reads CASSMTVSPGANVLTF. In DNA form, the CDR3 reads TGTGCCAGTAGTATGACAGTCTCACCTGGGGCCAACGTCCTGACTTTC.

V is TRBV5-1 and J is TRBJ2-7; D perhaps matches TRBD2 (5 bases). The CDR3 contains 14 residues. Germline lookup yields CDR1 SGHRS and CDR2 YFSETQ. V lost 0 bases and J lost 3, with 10 bases in between. As DNA, the CDR3 is TGCGCCAGCAGCTTGGCCCCGGGAATCTACGAGCAGTACTTC. It is translated as CASSLAPGIYEQYF.

The chain is built from TRBV27 and TRBJ2-3; TRBD2 matches at 11 bases. Per germline, CDR1 MNHEY and CDR2 SMNVEV (reference sequence). The CDR3 totals 18 residues. Losses at the gene ends were 6 bases for V and 4 bases for J; bases not matched to a gene: 15. The CDR3, as DNA: TGTGCCAGCAGCTCGATAGCGGGGGGGCGGCCGCGTCCAGATACGCAGTATTTT. Protein: CASSSIAGGRPRPDTQYF.

The gene calls are TRBV30 and TRBJ2-5; the D is unclear. The CDR3 sequence is 11 residues long. Germline loops: CDR1 GTSNPN, CDR2 SVGIG (reference sequence). V dropped 1 base and J dropped 7 bases, with 7 bases sitting between them. The chain's CDR3 is CAWSELGTQYF. The CDR3, as DNA: TGTGCCTGGAGTGAATTGGGGACCCAGTACTTC.

In DNA, the CDR3 is TGCGCCAGCAGCCAAGGAAGGGGACAGGTCCCCTACGAGCAGTACTTC. Protein: CASSQGRGQVPYEQYF. The V call is TRBV4-1, the J call TRBJ2-7; TRBD1 matches at 8 bases. V dropped 1 base and J dropped 2; count of bases not matched to a gene: 7. The CDR3 sequence is 16 residues long. Germline loops: CDR1 MGHRA, CDR2 YSYEKL.

The V and J genes are TRBV4-1 and TRBJ2-7; D gene ambiguous. The CDR3 totals 13 residues. Deletions cut 0 bases from V and 2 bases from J, with 5 bases between. Germline CDR1 MGHRA, CDR2 YSYEKL. DNA of the CDR3: TGCGCCAGCAGCCAAGAATGGGCCTACGAGCAGTACTTC. Its protein is CASSQEWAYEQYF.

The chain carries TRBV11-2 and TRBJ1-1; D is perhaps TRBD1 (5 bases). The CDR3 runs 15 residues. Germline loops: CDR1 SGHAT, CDR2 FQNNGV. V was trimmed by 1 base and J by 7 bases, leaving 16 bases between them. CDR3 in amino acids: CASSLGGSPIDEAFF. The DNA for the CDR3 is TGTGCCAGCAGCTTAGGGGGGAGCCCCATAGATGAAGCTTTCTTT. Full variable domain (missing parts from reference TRBV11-2 and TRBJ1-1): EAGVAQSPRYKIIEKRQSVAFWCNPISGHATLYWYQQILGQGPKLLIQFQNNGVVDDSQLPKDRFSAERLKGVDSTLKIQPAKLEDSAVYLCASSLGGSPIDEAFFGQGTRLTVV.

V and J are TRBV7-3 and TRBJ2-5, with 7 bases identical to TRBD1. CDR1 SGHTA and CDR2 FQGTGA come from the germline V gene. This CDR3 is 14 amino acids long. V trimming: 5 bases; J trimming: 5 bases; junction bases outside the gene matches: 8. The CDR3 spells CASSPTGQGETQYF. The CDR3 DNA is TGTGCCAGCAGCCCGACAGGGCAGGGCGAGACCCAGTACTTC.

The CDR3, as DNA: TGTGCCAGCAGCCTCAGGGCGGAATATTACGAGACCCAGTACTTC. This gives the protein CASSLRAEYYETQYF. This chain connects TRBV7-2 to TRBJ2-5; possibly TRBD1 for D (5 bases). CDR1 and CDR2 from the germline V gene are SGHTA and FQGNSA. This CDR3 is 15 amino acids long. The V end lost 5 bases, the J end lost 5 bases, and 18 bases lay between the germline ends.

The chain employs TRBV10-3 and TRBJ1-2; weak D call: TRBD1 (6 bases). Germline V gene sequence: CDR1 ENHRY, CDR2 SYGVKD. CDR3 length: 13 amino acids. Deletions cut 3 bases from V and 4 bases from J, with 9 bases between. CDR3 sequence: CAISERGGYGYTF. CDR3 coding DNA: TGTGCCATCAGTGAAAGGGGGGGCTATGGCTACACCTTC.

The CDR3 bases are TGTGCCAGCAGCCTCACAGGGGCTCAAGCTTTCTTT. Translated, it gives CASSLTGAQAFF. The chain has TRBV7-9 and TRBJ1-1, with TRBD1 matching 7 bases. This CDR3 has 12 residues. Germline loops: CDR1 SEHNR, CDR2 FQNEAQ (reference sequence). Trimming took 5 bases from V and 9 from J; bases not matched to a gene: 6.

This chain joins TRBV10-3 and TRBJ2-5; 9 bases line up with TRBD1. The CDR3 consists of 13 residues. From germline, CDR1 is ENHRY and CDR2 SYGVKD. With V trimmed by 6 bases and J by 6 bases, 5 bases remained unmatched. Here the CDR3 DNA reads TGTGCCATCAGGGGGACAGGGAGTCAGACCCAGTACTTC. This sequence encodes CAIRGTGSQTQYF.

The chain is built from TRBV29-1 and TRBJ1-1; D is unresolved. In germline, CDR1 is SQVTM, CDR2 ANQGSEA. The CDR3 extends over 16 amino acids. With 4 bases removed from V and 1 base from J, the gap between germline ends came to 19 bases. The CDR3 region is CSVGSLWGDGNTEAFF. CDR3 in DNA: TGCAGCGTTGGGAGTCTATGGGGAGATGGGAACACTGAAGCTTTCTTT.

CDR3: CASSLFQGAADTQYF. CDR3 in DNA: TGTGCCAGCAGCTTGTTTCAGGGAGCAGCAGATACGCAGTATTTT. The chain uses TRBV7-2 and TRBJ2-3, with D possibly called TRBD1 or TRBD2 (5 bases each). The germline V gene encodes CDR1 SGHTA and CDR2 FQGNSA. The ends were cut back, 3 bases at V and 4 bases at J, with 14 bases in the middle. This CDR3 comprises 15 residues.

This clone was detected only once. V gene TRBV6-6 combines with J gene TRBJ1-6, with 9 nucleotides matching TRBD1. This CDR3 comprises 14 residues. The germline V gene has CDR1 MNHNY and CDR2 SVGAGI (reference sequence). V lost 6 bases and J lost 8; bases outside the gene matches: 5. The CDR3 here is CASSHRGPDSPLHF. The DNA of the CDR3 is TGTGCCAGCAGCCACAGGGGGCCGGATTCACCCCTCCACTTT.

This chain links TRBV5-4 with TRBJ2-2, with 7 bases that match TRBD2. J gave up 5 bases and V 5 bases, and 9 bases lay outside the gene matches. The CDR3 totals 15 residues. Looked up from germline, CDR1 is SGHNT and CDR2 is YYREEE (reference sequence). CDR3 coding DNA: TGTGCCAGCAGTTCTACCGGTAGCGGGACCGGGGAGCTGTTTTTT. It codes for CASSSTGSGTGELFF.

The chain couples TRBV7-9 to TRBJ2-5, with 12 bases identical to TRBD2. Germline CDR1 is SEHNR and CDR2 is FQNEAQ (reference sequence). This CDR3 is 16 amino acids long. After removal of 5 bases from V and 3 bases from J, the junction contained 7 bases not matched to a gene. The CDR3 DNA sequence: TGTGCCAGCAGCCCATCGCTAGCGGGGGGGAAAGAGACCCAGTACTTC. Translation: CASSPSLAGGKETQYF.

This clone has only one observation. The chain carries TRBV7-2 and TRBJ1-2; D perhaps matches TRBD1 (6 bases). The CDR3 totals 13 residues. Trimming shortened V by 5 bases and J by 8 bases, and 15 bases separated the two germline ends. CDR1 SGHTA and CDR2 FQGNSA come from the germline V gene. CDR3 loop: CASSPGHSGGYTF. The CDR3 DNA reads TGTGCCAGCAGCCCGGGACACTCGGGGGGCTACACCTTC.

The chain links TRBV19 to TRBJ1-5; TRBD1 aligns across 7 bases. The CDR3 is 14 residues long. Trimming at V came to 5 bases and at J to 7 bases, leaving 8 bases not matched to a gene. Germline V CDR1 and CDR2: LNHDA, SQIVND (reference sequence). This CDR3 is CASSPYRGNQPQHF. In DNA form, the CDR3 reads TGTGCCAGTAGTCCCTACAGGGGTAACCAGCCCCAGCATTTT.

The chain employs TRBV7-2 and TRBJ1-4, with D tentatively TRBD1 (5 bases). CDR3 length: 18 residues. V lost 0 bases to trimming and J lost 8 bases, with 22 bases between them. Germline values: CDR1 SGHTA, CDR2 FQGNSA. The CDR3 loop is CASSLAVTSGPGLEKLFF. Here the CDR3 DNA reads TGTGCCAGCAGCTTAGCGGTTACCTCAGGGCCGGGATTAGAAAAACTGTTTTTT. Drawing the rest from reference TRBV7-2 and TRBJ1-4, the complete variable domain is GAGVSQSPSNKVTEKGKDVELRCDPISGHTALYWYRQSLGQGLEFLIYFQGNSAPDKSGLPSDRFSAERTGGSVSTLTIQRTQQEDSAVYLCASSLAVTSGPGLEKLFFGSGTQLSVL.

The V gene is TRBV7-9, the J gene TRBJ1-4, with D unclear. This CDR3 has 15 amino acids. V was shortened by 2 bases and J by 6 bases, with 13 bases between the two germline ends. The germline CDR1 and CDR2 sequences are SEHNR and FQNEAQ (reference sequence). In nucleotides, the CDR3 is TGTGCCAGCAGCTTAAAAAAAGTGACTGATGAAAAACTGTTTTTT. This encodes CASSLKKVTDEKLFF.

This clone has a single count. V and J are TRBV7-9 and TRBJ2-2, with D maybe TRBD2 (5 bases). V was trimmed by 5 bases and J by 4 bases, leaving 17 bases between them. Germline V gives CDR1 SEHNR, CDR2 FQNEAQ (reference sequence). The CDR3 extends over 16 amino acids. CDR3 amino acids: CASSSGPDRVTGELFF. Here the CDR3 DNA reads TGTGCCAGCAGCAGCGGACCGGACCGGGTCACCGGGGAGCTGTTTTTT.

The table lists this clone with a few counts. The chain combines TRBV7-9 with TRBJ2-2; TRBD1 matches at 10 bases. The V segment lost 1 base and the J segment 5 bases; nucleotides outside the gene matches: 4. Germline CDR1 SEHNR, CDR2 FQNEAQ (reference sequence). The CDR3 extends over 16 amino acids. The CDR3 DNA is TGTGCCAGCAGCTTAGACGACAGGGGGCGAACCGGGGAGCTGTTTTTT. It translates to CASSLDDRGRTGELFF.

The J gene is TRBJ2-3, the V gene TRBV28, with TRBD1 matching over 10 bases. Germline V CDR1 and CDR2: MDHEN, SYDVKM. Trimming removed 2 bases from V and 1 base from J; junction bases left unmatched: 3. The CDR3 has 16 amino acids. The CDR3 DNA follows: TGTGCCAGCAGTTTAGGGGGGACAGGGGGCACAGATACGCAGTATTTT. Protein: CASSLGGTGGTDTQYF.

The chain employs TRBV7-2 and TRBJ2-7; 12 bases match TRBD2. The V gene end was trimmed by 1 base and the J gene end by 6 bases; junction bases not matched to a gene: 10. Germline CDR1 is SGHTA and CDR2 is FQGNSA. The CDR3 has 17 residues. The CDR3 DNA is TGTGCCAGCAGCTTAGGCATCCTAGCGGGGGGGACTACCGAGCAGTACTTC. It yields the protein CASSLGILAGGTTEQYF.

The table lists this clone with a count of one. V usage is TRBV7-9 and J usage is TRBJ1-2; 7 positions match TRBD1. CDR3 length: 15 amino acids. Unmatched junction bases numbered 9, after V lost 4 bases and J lost 4 bases. In germline, CDR1 is SEHNR, CDR2 FQNEAQ (reference sequence). In DNA, the CDR3 is TGTGCCAGCAGCTCAACCGGGACAGCCCTCTATGGCTACACCTTC. This translates into CASSSTGTALYGYTF.

V gene TRBV6-5 combines with J gene TRBJ1-2, with TRBD1 matching 11 bases. The V and J ends lost 0 bases and 6 bases, in that order; junction bases with no gene match: 3. Germline V gene sequence: CDR1 MNHEY, CDR2 SVGAGI. CDR3 length: 15 amino acids. The CDR3 sequence: CASSYSGQGVNGYTF. CDR3 sequence (DNA): TGTGCCAGCAGTTACTCGGGACAGGGGGTCAATGGCTACACCTTC.

V is TRBV5-5 and J is TRBJ2-3; D call uncertain. The germline CDR1 and CDR2 sequences are SGHKS and YYEKEE (reference sequence). V gave up 2 bases and J gave up 8 bases, with 18 bases separating them. This CDR3 spans 15 amino acids. CDR3 sequence (DNA): TGTGCCAGCAGCTTTTCCCACCTCCCGGGCTTTACGCAGTATTTT. Translating gives CASSFSHLPGFTQYF.